The T cell receptor (beta chain) described here comes from a study of patients and donors after allogeneic stem cell transplantation. In its sample, this clonotype was seen a few times. MiXCR was run by TCRdb on the RT-PCR reads, yielding one entry per CDR3 protein. The sample includes approximately 140,000 distinct CDR3 sequences, approximately 37% seen only once; the top ten take roughly 52%. CDR3 length equals 13 residues. With 2 bases removed from V and 7 bases from J, the gap between germline ends came to 11 bases. This chain uses TRBV12-3 or TRBV12-4 with TRBJ1-2; D is ambiguous. The sequencing sample was made of blood, either unsorted or a sorted T cell fraction (not recorded which). The TCR comes from a human donor who was either an allogeneic HSCT recipient or a stem cell or donor lymphocyte infusion donor (not recorded which). It is not recorded whose cells these are; they may come from a transplant donor. The CDR3 DNA follows: TGTGCCAGCAGTTTAAAGGGTTTGCCTGGCTACACCTTC. It specifies CASSLKGLPGYTF.